This T cell receptor beta chain was retrieved from a study of identical twins. One entry per CDR3 protein, called by TCRdb with MiXCR from the 5' RACE reads. In the table there are about 460,000 distinct CDR3 sequences, approximately 15% of which are singletons. This clonotype was counted ten times or more. There are 15 residues in the CDR3. Trimming cost V 0 bases and J 4 bases, with 9 bases left between them. A further study also used this sample, focusing on yellow fever vaccine responses in identical twins.

The receptor was isolated from a woman aged 18-29 years in good health. Specimen: CD4+ T cells sorted from blood. The chain links TRBV12-3 or TRBV12-4 to TRBJ2-2; a weak D match, TRBD2 (6 bases). The CDR3 is CASSLAGGLTGELFF. Written as DNA, the CDR3 is TGTGCCAGCAGTTTAGCGGGGGGACTCACCGGGGAGCTGTTTTTT.